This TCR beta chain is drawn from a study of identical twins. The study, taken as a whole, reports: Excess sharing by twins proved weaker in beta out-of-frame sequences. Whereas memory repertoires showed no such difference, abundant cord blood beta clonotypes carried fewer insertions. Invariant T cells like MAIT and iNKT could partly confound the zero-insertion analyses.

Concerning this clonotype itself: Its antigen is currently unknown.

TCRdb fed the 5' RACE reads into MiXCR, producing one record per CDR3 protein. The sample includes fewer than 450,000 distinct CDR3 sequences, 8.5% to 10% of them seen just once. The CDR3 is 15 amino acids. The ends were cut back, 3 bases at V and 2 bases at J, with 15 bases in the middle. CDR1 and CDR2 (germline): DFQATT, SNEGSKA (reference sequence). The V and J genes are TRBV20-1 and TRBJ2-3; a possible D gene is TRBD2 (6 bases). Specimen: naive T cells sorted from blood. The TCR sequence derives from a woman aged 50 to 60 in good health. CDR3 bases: TGCAGTGCTAGGGAAGTCGGGAGCAACACAGATACGCAGTATTTT. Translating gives CSAREVGSNTDTQYF.